Following are 13 T cell receptor beta chains from one sample sequenced in a study of T cell repertoires in ileal Crohn's disease. As for time point: neoterminal ileum biopsy at postoperative endoscopy, about 6 months after surgery. Using immunoSEQ multiplex PCR, the repertoire was profiled, and TCRdb retains in-frame clones only, with some absent. The sample records about 13,000 clones, 65% to 80% being singletons. Sequences were obtained from ileal tissue. The receptors originated from an adult with Crohn's disease.

The J gene is TRBJ2-7, the V gene TRBV30; 7 nucleotides line up with TRBD1. The CDR3 loop spans 12 amino acids. V lost 6 bases to trimming and J lost 2 bases; unmatched junction nucleotides: 4. The germline V gene has CDR1 GTSNPN and CDR2 SVGIG (reference sequence). The CDR3 sequence: CACLGQAYEQYF. The DNA for the CDR3 is TGTGCCTGCCTCGGACAGGCCTACGAGCAGTACTTC.

The rearrangement links TRBV2 to TRBJ1-2; D perhaps matches TRBD1 (6 bases). The CDR3 contains 13 residues. V lost 4 bases to trimming and J lost 14 bases, with 20 bases between them. Germline V CDR1 and CDR2: SNHLY, FYNNEI. The DNA for the CDR3 is TGTGCCAGCAGTGTCCTCCAGGGGCGGTTCGTTACCTTC. It is translated as CASSVLQGRFVTF.

For the CDR3, the DNA is TGTGCCAGCTCACTCGTACTAGCGGGGGCCTACACCGGGGAGCTGTTTTTT. Protein product: CASSLVLAGAYTGELFF. The V gene is TRBV18, the J gene TRBJ2-2, with 11 bases that match TRBD2. V lost 4 bases to trimming and J lost 3 bases; unmatched junction nucleotides: 7. Germline CDR1 and CDR2: KGHSH and LQKENI. The CDR3 spans 17 residues. The complete variable domain, with remaining parts taken from reference TRBV18 and TRBJ2-2, reads NAGVMQNPRHLVRRRGQEARLRCSPMKGHSHVYWYRQLPEEGLKFMVYLQKENIIDESGMPKERFSAEFPKEGPSILRIQQVVRGDSAAYFCASSLVLAGAYTGELFFGEGSRLTVL.

In its sample, this clone ranks as medium-sized. The V gene is TRBV19, the J gene TRBJ1-3, with unresolved D. CDR1 is LNHDA, CDR2 SQIVND, per germline (reference sequence). The CDR3 sequence is 15 residues long. V gave up 6 bases and J gave up 0 bases, with 12 bases separating them. Here the CDR3 DNA reads TGTGCCAGTAGCCCTCGGGCGGGCTCTGGAAACACCATATATTTT. It is translated as CASSPRAGSGNTIYF.

J is TRBJ1-2 and V is TRBV7-2, with D possibly being TRBD1 (6 bases). CDR3 length: 13 residues. CDR1 is SGHTA and CDR2 is FQGNSA in the germline V gene. V dropped 5 bases and J dropped 2 bases, with 9 bases sitting between them. The CDR3, as DNA: TGTGCCAGCAGCAAAGACAGGAACTATGGCTACACCTTC. Translating gives CASSKDRNYGYTF.

V gene TRBV7-9 combines with J gene TRBJ2-5; 13 positions match TRBD2. Per the germline V gene, CDR1 is SEHNR and CDR2 is FQNEAQ (reference sequence). The CDR3 loop spans 13 amino acids. J lost 5 bases, V lost 11 bases, and 5 bases had no gene match. The CDR3 sequence: CAGGLAGPETQYF. CDR3 nucleotide sequence: TGTGCCGGGGGACTAGCGGGGCCTGAGACCCAGTACTTC.

The chain joins TRBV11-1 to TRBJ2-7, with 10 positions matching TRBD1. CDR3 length equals 14 residues. The junction had 7 bases not matched to a gene; V was cut back by 5 bases and J by 6 bases. The germline V gene encodes CDR1 SGHAT and CDR2 FQDESV (reference sequence). DNA for the CDR3: TGTGCCAGCAGCCGCGGACAGGGGGGGATCGAGCAGTACTTC. This sequence encodes CASSRGQGGIEQYF. The full variable domain, with the rest looked up from reference TRBV11-1 and TRBJ2-7, is EAEVAQSPRYKITEKSQAVAFWCDPISGHATLYWYRQILGQGPELLVQFQDESVVDDSQLPKDRFSAERLKGVDSTLKIQPAELGDSAMYLCASSRGQGGIEQYFGPGTRLTVT.

The J gene is TRBJ2-5, the V gene TRBV7-2; D gene uncertain. CDR1 SGHTA and CDR2 FQGNSA come from the germline V gene. The CDR3 has 16 amino acids. The ends were cut back, 1 base at V and 4 bases at J, with 16 bases in the middle. In DNA, the CDR3 is TGTGCCAGCAGCTTAGATATAGCAGTGGGGTCAGAGACCCAGTACTTC. Protein sequence: CASSLDIAVGSETQYF.

This clone was detected only a few times. The chain has TRBV7-9 and TRBJ2-7; TRBD1 agrees at 7 bases. The CDR3 consists of 13 residues. After removal of 7 bases from V and 6 bases from J, the junction contained 9 bases not matched to a gene. In germline, CDR1 is SEHNR, CDR2 FQNEAQ (reference sequence). The CDR3 sequence is CASNSRGQVEQYF. In nucleotides, the CDR3 is TGTGCCAGCAACAGTAGGGGGCAGGTCGAGCAGTACTTC. Full variable domain (rest looked up from reference TRBV7-9 and TRBJ2-7): DTGVSQNPRHKITKRGQNVTFRCDPISEHNRLYWYRQTLGQGPEFLTYFQNEAQLEKSRLLSDRFSAERPKGSFSTLEIQRTEQGDSAMYLCASNSRGQVEQYFGPGTRLTVT.

The rearrangement uses TRBV7-2 and TRBJ2-1; the match to TRBD1 covers 9 bases. V gave up 3 bases and J gave up 4 bases; unmatched junction bases: 13. CDR1 SGHTA and CDR2 FQGNSA come from the germline V gene. The CDR3 sequence is 18 residues long. CDR3 sequence reads: CASSFPGQGVESYNEQFF. The CDR3 DNA reads TGTGCCAGCAGCTTTCCGGGACAGGGAGTAGAATCTTACAATGAGCAGTTCTTC.

V gene TRBV21-1 combines with J gene TRBJ1-2; the table's D gene call, TRBD1, was not cross checked with the DNA. TRBV21-1 counts as a pseudogene. This CDR3 is built from 16 residues. CDR3 coding DNA: TGTGCCAGCAGCAAAGCCGAAGGGGGCGGCCAGGATGGCTACACCTTC. It specifies CASSKAEGGGQDGYTF.

CDR3 in DNA: TGTGCCAGCAGGGGGGACAGGACGAACACTGAAGCTTTCTTT. Translation gives CASRGDRTNTEAFF. V and J are TRBV2 and TRBJ1-1; 8 bases fit TRBD1. CDR3 length: 14 residues. The germline V gene has CDR1 SNHLY and CDR2 FYNNEI. V dropped 6 bases and J dropped 1; count of bases not matched to a gene: 4.

This clone was observed a handful of times. The V and J genes are TRBV30 and TRBJ1-5; D gene uncertain. The CDR3 is made up of 14 amino acids. Germline V CDR1 and CDR2: GTSNPN, SVGIG (reference sequence). Trimming stripped 2 bases from V and 1 base from J, with 9 bases between. CDR3 protein: CAWSIPTSNQPQHF. DNA for the CDR3: TGTGCCTGGAGTATACCGACAAGCAATCAGCCCCAGCATTTT. Full variable domain (rest looked up from reference TRBV30 and TRBJ1-5): SQTIHQWPATLVQPVGSPLSLECTVEGTSNPNLYWYRQAAGRGLQLLFYSVGIGQISSEVPQNLSASRPQDRQFILSSKKLLLSDSGFYLCAWSIPTSNQPQHFGDGTRLSIL.